Below, 26 T cell receptor beta chains from the same sample are listed, as sequenced in a study of cytomegalovirus exposure and HLA in healthy donors. The primer mix had 60 Vbeta and 13 Jbeta primers. Assay: immunoSEQ multiplex PCR; the TCRdb copy retains only in-frame clones and omits some. This table holds about 61,000 clones, around 87% found once. Material: PBMCs. These receptors all stem from a man aged 18 to 30 in good health and CMV-seronegative.

This chain connects TRBV9 to TRBJ1-4, with D perhaps matching TRBD1 (5 bases). The V end lost 4 bases, the J end lost 11 bases, and 21 bases lay between the germline ends. This CDR3 contains 15 residues. CDR1 SGDLS and CDR2 YYNGEE come from the germline V gene. The CDR3 nucleotides read TGTGCCAGCAGCAATCAGGGAATAGACGCGCGGAAACTGTTTTTT. Amino acid sequence: CASSNQGIDARKLFF.

This clone came up a few times. Other DNA sequences in this specimen translate into the identical CDR3. CDR3 sequence: CASSGGANQPQHF. Here the CDR3 DNA reads TGTGCCAGCAGCGGTGGGGCAAATCAGCCCCAGCATTTT. The chain links TRBV5-4 to TRBJ1-5; tentative D call: TRBD1 (5 bases). Germline assignment: CDR1 SGHNT and CDR2 YYREEE (reference sequence). V lost 4 bases and J lost 4, with 9 bases in between. The CDR3 is 13 amino acids.

This clone was found a few times. The rearrangement uses TRBV29-1 and TRBJ2-3, with TRBD1 matching over 7 bases. Per the germline V gene, CDR1 is SQVTM and CDR2 is ANQGSEA. The CDR3 is 14 residues long. V was clipped by 7 bases and J by 3 bases; unmatched bases: 10. Written as DNA, the CDR3 is TGCAGCGCCCTCAGGGGGATTGGGACAGATACGCAGTATTTT. Residues: CSALRGIGTDTQYF.

The genes are TRBV5-4 and TRBJ1-1; TRBD1 matches at 8 bases. Looked up from germline, CDR1 is SGHNT and CDR2 is YYREEE (reference sequence). The V and J ends lost 4 bases and 1 base, in that order; junction bases with no gene match: 6. The CDR3 has 15 amino acids. The CDR3 DNA reads TGTGCCAGCAGCCCATCCGGGACAGGGAACACTGAAGCTTTCTTT. This codes for CASSPSGTGNTEAFF.

This clone was seen more than once but under ten times. V is TRBV6-5 and J is TRBJ1-5, with no clear D. The germline V gene has CDR1 MNHEY and CDR2 SVGAGI. CDR3 length: 14 residues. Trimming stripped 3 bases from V and 2 bases from J, with 8 bases between. CDR3 in amino acids: CASSYRDGNQPQHF. The CDR3 coding sequence is TGTGCCAGCAGTTATCGAGATGGCAATCAGCCCCAGCATTTT.

The V gene is TRBV6-4, the J gene TRBJ2-2; 7 nucleotides align to TRBD2. Germline lookup yields CDR1 MRHNA and CDR2 SNTAGT. J lost 0 bases, V lost 2 bases, and 0 bases had no gene match. The CDR3 spans 15 residues. The CDR3 here is CASSDGGANTGELFF. The CDR3 nucleotides are TGTGCCAGCAGTGACGGGGGGGCGAACACCGGGGAGCTGTTTTTT.

This rearrangement joins TRBV4-1 to TRBJ2-7, with D possibly matching TRBD2 (5 bases). Germline lookup yields CDR1 MGHRA and CDR2 YSYEKL. With 5 bases removed from V and 6 bases from J, the gap between germline ends came to 17 bases. This CDR3 is built from 14 residues. CDR3 coding DNA: TGCGCCAGCAGCATACGGGATGGCTTCACCGAGCAGTACTTC. Translation gives CASSIRDGFTEQYF.

This clone was recorded only once. The chain links TRBV6-5 to TRBJ1-2; no clear D. Trimming pared 4 bases from V and 5 bases from J, leaving 5 bases between. CDR1 MNHEY and CDR2 SVGAGI come from the germline V gene. CDR3 size: 11 residues. The CDR3 DNA sequence: TGTGCCAGCAGTTCCGTGTATGGCTACACCTTC. It specifies CASSSVYGYTF.

The J gene is TRBJ1-4, the V gene TRBV4-1; D perhaps matches TRBD1 (5 bases). Trimming stripped 1 base from V and 8 bases from J, with 5 bases between. CDR1 is MGHRA and CDR2 is YSYEKL in the germline V gene. The CDR3 runs to 12 residues. CDR3 region: CASSQAGEKLFF. CDR3 DNA: TGCGCCAGCAGCCAAGCAGGGGAAAAACTGTTTTTT.

The count of this clone is one. This chain joins TRBV10-3 and TRBJ1-1, with 8 bases that match TRBD1. The germline CDR1 and CDR2 sequences are ENHRY and SYGVKD. This CDR3 is built from 15 residues. The ends lost 6 bases at V and 1 base at J; junction bases unmatched: 7. CDR3 DNA: TGTGCCATCAGGGATTCCGGGACAGGGAACACTGAAGCTTTCTTT. Amino acids: CAIRDSGTGNTEAFF.

There are a few counts of this clone. The chain employs TRBV27 and TRBJ2-6, with D perhaps TRBD2 (6 bases). The length of the CDR3 is 16 residues. Trimming took 7 bases from V and 2 from J, leaving 15 bases between them. Germline values: CDR1 MNHEY, CDR2 SMNVEV (reference sequence). DNA for the CDR3: TGTGCCAGCACCCCAGGCTGGGGGGCTGGGGCCAACGTCCTGACTTTC. Amino acids: CASTPGWGAGANVLTF.

The rearrangement joins TRBV6-5 to TRBJ2-3; no clear D. With 1 base removed from V and 4 bases from J, the gap between germline ends came to 6 bases. Germline loops: CDR1 MNHEY, CDR2 SVGAGI. The CDR3 length is 13 residues. The CDR3 reads CASSYFSADTQYF. In DNA, the CDR3 is TGTGCCAGCAGTTACTTCAGTGCAGATACGCAGTATTTT.

The gene calls are TRBV6-5 and TRBJ1-2; the D gene is possibly TRBD1 (5 bases). V was clipped by 6 bases and J by 3 bases, with 11 bases between them. The CDR3 sequence is 13 residues long. Germline V lookup: CDR1 MNHEY, CDR2 SVGAGI. The CDR3 sequence: CASSPQGYYGYTF. CDR3 nucleotide sequence: TGTGCCAGCAGCCCGCAGGGCTACTATGGCTACACCTTC.

This chain uses TRBV10-1 with TRBJ2-7, with 10 bases fitting TRBD2. The CDR3 consists of 14 residues. CDR1 and CDR2 (germline): WNHNN, SYGVQD (reference sequence). V was clipped by 3 bases and J by 3 bases; unmatched bases: 2. This CDR3 reads CASSEGLADYEQYF. The CDR3 coding sequence is TGCGCCAGCAGTGAAGGACTAGCGGACTACGAGCAGTACTTC.

This clone was seen a handful of times. The chain employs TRBV30 and TRBJ1-2, with D unclear. Looked up from germline, CDR1 is GTSNPN and CDR2 is SVGIG (reference sequence). V was pared by 2 bases and J by 3 bases, with 4 bases between. CDR3 length: 11 amino acids. The CDR3 here is CAWSSDYGYTF. The CDR3 region has the DNA TGTGCCTGGAGTTCGGACTATGGCTACACCTTC.

The rearrangement links TRBV7-8 to TRBJ1-5; D is perhaps TRBD1 (6 bases). CDR1 and CDR2 (germline): SGHVS, FQNEAQ. There are 14 residues in the CDR3. V was trimmed by 1 base and J by 6 bases, leaving 10 bases between them. The CDR3 DNA reads as TGTGCCAGCAGCTTAGGGGGCAGGGGTCAGCCCCAGCATTTT. Amino acids: CASSLGGRGQPQHF.

The chain couples TRBV7-3 to TRBJ1-4; 8 bases are shared with TRBD1. Germline lookup yields CDR1 SGHTA and CDR2 FQGTGA. Losses at the gene ends were 5 bases for V and 7 bases for J; bases not matched to a gene: 3. The CDR3 extends over 13 amino acids. The CDR3 DNA is TGTGCCAGCAGCACCGGACAGGGTGAAAAACTGTTTTTT. This codes for CASSTGQGEKLFF.

V is TRBV20-1 and J is TRBJ2-5; TRBD1 aligns across 8 bases. CDR1 DFQATT and CDR2 SNEGSKA come from the germline V gene (reference sequence). The length of the CDR3 is 11 residues. V dropped 7 bases and J dropped 7; count of bases not matched to a gene: 5. The CDR3 loop is CSVGQAATQYF. CDR3 bases: TGCAGTGTGGGACAGGCGGCGACCCAGTACTTC.

V gene TRBV19 combines with J gene TRBJ2-7; perhaps TRBD1 as D (6 bases). This CDR3 has 12 amino acids. V lost 10 bases and J lost 3, with 13 bases in between. The germline V gene encodes CDR1 LNHDA and CDR2 SQIVND (reference sequence). This chain's CDR3 is CATRGGNYEQYF. CDR3 in DNA: TGTGCCACCCGAGGGGGTAACTACGAGCAGTACTTC.

J is TRBJ2-5 and V is TRBV7-9, with TRBD1 matching over 7 bases. The CDR3 contains 17 residues. Germline CDR1 reads SEHNR; CDR2 reads FQNEAQ (reference sequence). With V trimmed by 7 bases and J by 5 bases, 19 bases remained unmatched. CDR3 protein: CASTKGGQGVGQETQYF. DNA for the CDR3: TGTGCCAGCACCAAAGGGGGCCAGGGAGTGGGTCAGGAGACCCAGTACTTC.

This chain connects TRBV6-5 to TRBJ2-5; D uncertain. CDR1 and CDR2 from the germline V gene are MNHEY and SVGAGI. Trimming pared 0 bases from V and 2 bases from J, leaving 4 bases between. This CDR3 has 13 amino acids. CDR3 DNA sequence: TGTGCCAGCAGTTACTCATATCAAGAGACCCAGTACTTC. Its protein product is CASSYSYQETQYF.

This clone was seen more than once but under ten times. V gene TRBV6-1 combines with J gene TRBJ1-1; D gene unclear. This CDR3 has 14 residues. Trimming took 7 bases from V and 1 from J, leaving 13 bases between them. Germline assignment: CDR1 MNHNS and CDR2 SASEGT. The CDR3 DNA follows: TGTGCCAGCATCGGGGATCGGACGAACACTGAAGCTTTCTTT. This sequence encodes CASIGDRTNTEAFF.

In its sample, this clone is medium-sized. The chain joins TRBV15 to TRBJ2-1; perhaps TRBD2 as D (7 bases). CDR1 is LNHNV and CDR2 is YYDKDF in the germline V gene (reference sequence). The CDR3 spans 14 residues. Trimming took off 0 bases at V and 10 bases at J, with 13 bases between the two ends. CDR3 region: CATSRDERGGEQFF. The CDR3 DNA is TGTGCCACCAGCAGAGATGAAAGGGGGGGCGAGCAGTTCTTC.

The V and J genes are TRBV6-5 and TRBJ1-5; tentative D call: TRBD1 (6 bases). CDR3 length: 14 residues. From germline, CDR1 is MNHEY and CDR2 SVGAGI. The ends were cut back, 2 bases at V and 6 bases at J, with 11 bases in the middle. As DNA, the CDR3 is TGTGCCAGCAGTTACCAGGGAGGGGGTCAGCCCCAGCATTTT. Protein product: CASSYQGGGQPQHF.

The V gene is TRBV9, the J gene TRBJ2-7; tentatively, D is TRBD1 (6 bases). CDR3 length: 15 amino acids. Germline CDR1 SGDLS, CDR2 YYNGEE. V dropped 2 bases and J dropped 4 bases, with 16 bases sitting between them. The DNA of the CDR3 is TGTGCCAGCAGCGTCTCTGGACAGCCTTTATACGAGCAGTACTTC. Translated, it gives CASSVSGQPLYEQYF.

This CDR3 is CASSLEDRREKLFF. CDR3 nucleotide sequence: TGTGCCAGCAGCTTAGAAGATAGGCGGGAAAAACTGTTTTTT. The rearrangement joins TRBV7-9 to TRBJ1-4; D is unclear. The V end was cut by 1 base, the J end by 8 bases, with 11 bases between. Germline V gives CDR1 SEHNR, CDR2 FQNEAQ (reference sequence). The CDR3 length is 14 residues.